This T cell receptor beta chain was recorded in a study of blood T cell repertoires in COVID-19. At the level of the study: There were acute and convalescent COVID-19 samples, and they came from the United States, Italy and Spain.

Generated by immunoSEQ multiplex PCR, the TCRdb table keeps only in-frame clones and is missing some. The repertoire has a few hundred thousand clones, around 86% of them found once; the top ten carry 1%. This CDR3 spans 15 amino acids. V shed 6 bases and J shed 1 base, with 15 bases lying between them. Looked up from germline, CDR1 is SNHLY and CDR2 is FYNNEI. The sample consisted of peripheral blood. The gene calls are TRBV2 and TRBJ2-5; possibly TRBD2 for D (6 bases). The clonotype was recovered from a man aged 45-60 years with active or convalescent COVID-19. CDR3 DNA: TGTGCCAGCAGCCTCTCACTAGCCCCCCAAGAGACCCAGTACTTC. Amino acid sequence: CASSLSLAPQETQYF.